The present T cell receptor beta chain was sequenced within a study of vaccination and CD4 T cells after COVID-19 (dated by TCRdb to the early 2020s). With respect to the entire study: The convalescent cohort comprised six males and four females, including two Hispanic individuals, seven Caucasians, two Asians and one multiracial person. Participants received two doses of either the Pfizer-BioNTech BNT162b2 vaccine (n=8) or the Moderna mRNA-1273 vaccine (n=2). Post-COVID blood samples were collected from convalescent patients a median of roughly 100 days after diagnosis, with a range of roughly 35 to 161 days. Post-vaccine blood samples were obtained a median of about 77 days after the second vaccine dose, with a range of roughly 13 to 250 days. Overlapping spike peptide pools from SARS-CoV-2 and from the common cold coronaviruses HCoV-NL63, HCoV-OC43 and HCoV-229E were used as culture stimuli. Control cultures received a CEFX viral epitope pool as the positive control, an HIV-1 Nef peptide pool as the negative control, or no peptide. The spike-specific CD4+ TCR repertoire was compared before and after mRNA vaccination in under 11 COVID-19 convalescent patients and a few infection-naive healthy vaccine recipients. At the TCR clonotype level, an earlier paper using these donors assessed memory CD4+ T cell crossreactivity between SARS-CoV-2 and common cold coronavirus spike proteins. Summary of the overall study and its limitations: The study included relatively few convalescent patients and did not analyze early timepoints after natural infection. In convalescent patients, a median around 90% of post-vaccine SARS-CoV-2-reactive clones were detected only after vaccination, suggesting vaccine-specific priming. Of the vaccine-specific clones in convalescent patients, 304 of 307, or nearly all, reacted only to SARS-CoV-2 spike and did not cross-react with common cold coronaviruses. An increase in the median number of SARS-CoV-2-reactive clonotypes from approximately 23 after infection to roughly 39 after vaccination was observed, but the change was not found to be significant.

Read against the paper, the sample's treatment or condition label means: roughly ten-day PBMC culture with coronavirus spike peptide pools or control peptides (ViraFEST assay). CD4+ T cells from unexposed donors were collected before the COVID-19 pandemic (2011-2018). To expand antigen-specific T cells with peptide pools and then pick out the expanded clonotypes through TCR sequencing, the study relied on the ViraFEST assay. Roughly 2 million PBMCs per well were cultured in IMDM with approximately 5% human AB serum and roughly 10 IU/ml IL-2, plus 10 ug/ml peptide pools. On days 3 and 7, half of the culture medium was replaced with fresh IL-2-containing medium. After approximately 11 days of culture, CD4+ T cells were isolated by negative selection with the EasySep CD4+ T cell isolation kit. As cell number allowed, CD4+ T cells from unexposed donors were tested for reactivity to SARS-CoV-2 S and N and to four common cold coronavirus spike pools. Ficoll-Paque Plus gradient centrifugation was used to isolate PBMCs from whole blood, and the isolated PBMCs were then either used fresh or cryopreserved at -140C. Each culture condition was generally run in triplicate wells. The leukapheresis product for the unexposed donors was obtained through commercial purchase.

On this clonotype: The antigen this receptor binds is unknown. No clone much larger than this one lies a single base away; base qualities are absent.

Library preparation employed PCR. At the Johns Hopkins FTIC core, DNA from the cultured CD4+ T cells underwent TCR sequencing with the Oncomine TCR Beta short-read assay. The QIAamp micro DNA kit was used to extract genomic DNA from the cultured CD4+ T cells. Oncomine TCR Beta libraries from cultured CD4+ T cells were pooled using unique dual indexes and sequenced on an Illumina iSeq 100. The paper's processing steps were these. Non-productive sequences were removed, and CDR3s not starting with C, not ending with F or W, or shorter than 7 amino acids were discarded. Antigen-specific clonotypes were identified with the MANAFEST web application by comparing peptide-stimulated wells with reference and other culture wells. Positive clones required FDR below 0.05, an odds ratio above 5, and productive frequency above 0.1% in at least two of three replicate wells. Clonotypes that were significantly expanded in both SARS-CoV-2 spike wells and at least one common cold coronavirus spike condition were defined as cross-reactive. Using R version 3.6.1, CDR3 homology was evaluated through Levenshtein distances (stringdist) along with unrooted phylogenetic trees (ape). TCRdb cleaned the public reads at Q25 with fastp, built clones with MiXCR and kept in-frame beta chains. Here each entry gathers all rows of one CDR3 protein and keeps the most common genes and DNA. The V and J calls were not made by the authors but by TCRdb's processing. In this sample the table shows around 6,400 distinct CDR3 sequences, about 60% of which occur a single time. Of the sample, 25% falls within the top ten clones.

CDR3 length: 16 amino acids, cysteine to phenylalanine. The sequence is cut down to CDR3 DNA, 48 bases in frame from base 1. Based on the germline V gene, the CDR1 and CDR2 sequences are SNHLY and FYNNEI. After removal of 1 base from V and 4 bases from J, the junction retains 8 bases not matched to a gene. Sample: CD4+ T cells from blood, cultured in vitro. The V and J segments used are TRBV2 and TRBJ2-3; 7 central nucleotides agree with TRBD2. This clonotype was obtained from a human donor in good health. The DNA sequence is as follows: TGTGCCAGCAGTGAAGGGGCTAGCGGAGGACCAGATACGCAGTATTTT. This encodes CASSEGASGGPDTQYF.